These 27 T cell receptor beta chains originate from one sample sequenced in a study of T cell clonality in common variable immunodeficiency. The method was immunoSEQ multiplex PCR; TCRdb's version includes in-frame clones alone and lacks a portion of them. The sample yields about 52,000 clones, without any singletons. Sequenced sample: peripheral blood mononuclear cells. The receptors derive from a person aged 18 to 75 in good health.

This clone showed up just a few times. The sequenced fragment ends 3 residues before the CDR3 boundary, so the rest is inferred from the germline J gene. This rearrangement joins TRBV7-6 to TRBJ1-5; tentative D call: TRBD1 (5 bases). Trimming took off 10 bases at V and 6 bases at J, with 19 bases between the two ends. The V gene's germline CDR1 is SGHVS and CDR2 FNYEAQ. The CDR3 has 14 amino acids. The sequenced CDR3 bases are TGTGCCACGTCCCTGGGCGGGGGAATTCAGCCC. Residues: CATSLGGGIQP. The full CDR3 is CATSLGGGIQPQHF.

This clone was seen only a few times. The read is 3 residues too short to cover the CDR3 end, so that end is filled in from the germline J gene. The chain carries TRBV18 and TRBJ1-6, with 10 nucleotides matching TRBD1. Germline V gene lookup returns CDR1 KGHSH and CDR2 LQKENI. The CDR3 runs to 15 residues. J lost 9 bases, V lost 2 bases, and 4 bases had no gene match. Here the CDR3 reads CASSPDGTGVSPLHF. The part of the CDR3 DNA that was read is TGTGCCAGCTCACCAGACGGGACAGGGGTTTCACCC.

Many counts were recorded for this clone. Read coverage stops 3 residues before the CDR3 terminus; the germline J gene supplies the remainder. V gene TRBV19 combines with J gene TRBJ2-7; 9 bases agree with TRBD1. In germline, CDR1 is LNHDA, CDR2 SQIVND (reference sequence). V was clipped by 2 bases and J by 5 bases; unmatched bases: 7. The CDR3 contains 15 residues. Incomplete CDR3 DNA: TGTGCCAGTAGTATAAGGGGGACAGGGCTCGACGAG. It specifies CASSIRGTGLDE. The entire CDR3 protein is CASSIRGTGLDEQYF.

There are a few counts of this clone. The CDR3 sequence: CASSGGPGIREKLFF. The sequenced part of the CDR3 DNA is TGTGCCAGCAGCGGTGGCCCGGGGATCCGTGAAAAA. The chain recombines TRBV7-9 with TRBJ1-4; D unresolved. Sequencing ends 3 residues short of the CDR3 end; the germline J gene provides the rest. The germline CDR1 and CDR2 sequences are SEHNR and FQNEAQ (reference sequence). The CDR3 has 15 residues. V lost 5 bases and J lost 7, with 17 bases in between.

This clone was observed at least ten times. The read gets to within 3 residues of the CDR3 end, and the germline J gene fills in the rest. This chain links TRBV28 with TRBJ2-1; 7 nucleotides align to TRBD2. Germline CDR1 MDHEN, CDR2 SYDVKM. CDR3 length equals 15 residues. The J segment lost 0 bases and the V segment lost 3 bases, leaving 2 bases of the junction unmatched. The CDR3 region is CASSLRGSSYNEQFF. The sequenced CDR3 bases are TGTGCCAGCAGTTTGCGGGGGAGCTCCTACAATGAG.

This clone was found many times. The missing CDR3 end, 3 residues past where the read stops, is filled in from the germline J gene. Other nucleotide sequences from this sample produce the same CDR3. The rearrangement uses TRBV20-1 and TRBJ2-3; 7 nucleotides align to TRBD1. Germline CDR1 and CDR2: DFQATT and SNEGSKA (reference sequence). The CDR3 contains 10 residues. This CDR3 reads CSARQGTQYF. The part of the CDR3 DNA that was read is TGCAGTGCCCGACAGGGAACG.

A few counts support this clone. The read gets to within 3 residues of the CDR3 end, and the germline J gene fills in the rest. The chain combines TRBV2 with TRBJ2-7, with D perhaps TRBD1 (5 bases). The CDR3 contains 13 residues. V dropped 4 bases and J dropped 3 bases, with 10 bases sitting between them. The germline CDR1 and CDR2 sequences are SNHLY and FYNNEI. Partial CDR3 DNA: TGTGCCAGCAGTGTAGTAGGGGACTACGAG. This encodes CASSVVGDYE. The whole CDR3 sequence reads CASSVVGDYEQYF. The variable domain in full, with the rest retrieved from reference TRBV2 and TRBJ2-7, is EPEVTQTPSHQVTQMGQEVILRCVPISNHLYFYWYRQILGQKVEFLVSFYNNEISEKSEIFDDQFSVERPDGSNFTLKIRSTKLEDSAMYFCASSVVGDYEQYFGPGTRLTVT.

This clone was counted between two and nine times. The read ends 3 residues early relative to the CDR3; the germline J gene fills the gap. This chain links TRBV2 with TRBJ1-1, with 8 bases fitting TRBD1. The CDR3 totals 16 residues. V shed 3 bases, J shed 1 base, and the junction held 7 bases outside the gene matches. Germline V lookup: CDR1 SNHLY, CDR2 FYNNEI. CDR3 protein: CASSERPGTGNTEAFF. The part of the CDR3 DNA that was read is TGTGCCAGCAGTGAGCGTCCCGGGACAGGGAACACTGAA. The full variable domain, rest sourced from reference TRBV2 and TRBJ1-1, is EPEVTQTPSHQVTQMGQEVILRCVPISNHLYFYWYRQILGQKVEFLVSFYNNEISEKSEIFDDQFSVERPDGSNFTLKIRSTKLEDSAMYFCASSERPGTGNTEAFFGQGTRLTVV.

This clone was detected many times. The CDR3 end lies 3 residues beyond the end of the read and is filled in from the germline J gene. V is TRBV4-2 and J is TRBJ2-3; the D call may be TRBD1 or TRBD2 (5 bases each). The CDR3 totals 15 residues. The V and J ends lost 1 base and 0 bases respectively, with 8 bases between them. Germline V gene sequence: CDR1 LGHNA, CDR2 YNFKEQ. CDR3 amino acids: CASSQARGSTDTQYF. The part of the CDR3 DNA that was read is TGTGCCAGCAGCCAAGCGAGGGGCAGCACAGATACG.

This clone was recorded at least ten times. The CDR3 goes on 3 residues after the read ends, and that part is filled in from the germline J gene. The chain joins TRBV28 to TRBJ1-6, with a weak D call TRBD1 (6 bases). Germline CDR1 MDHEN, CDR2 SYDVKM. CDR3 size: 17 residues. V lost 5 bases to trimming and J lost 0 bases, with 14 bases between them. The CDR3 protein is CASSPTGLDSYNSPLHF. Incomplete CDR3 DNA: TGTGCCAGCAGTCCGACAGGTTTGGACTCCTATAATTCACCC.

This clone showed up many times. The read comes to an end 3 residues before the CDR3 does, leaving the germline J gene to fill in the end. The chain has TRBV7-9 and TRBJ1-5; D is unclear. Germline CDR1 reads SEHNR; CDR2 reads FQNEAQ (reference sequence). The ends were cut back, 1 base at V and 5 bases at J, with 3 bases in the middle. CDR3 size: 12 residues. This CDR3 reads CASSLGHQPQHF. Incomplete CDR3 DNA: TGTGCCAGCAGCTTAGGGCATCAGCCC. Filled out from reference TRBV7-9 and TRBJ1-5, the complete variable domain reads DTGVSQNPRHKITKRGQNVTFRCDPISEHNRLYWYRQTLGQGPEFLTYFQNEAQLEKSRLLSDRFSAERPKGSFSTLEIQRTEQGDSAMYLCASSLGHQPQHFGDGTRLSIL.

With regard to this clone: The CDR3 extends 3 residues past the end of the read, so its final part is completed from the germline J gene. The chain is built from TRBV5-1 and TRBJ2-7; D possibly corresponds to TRBD1 (6 bases). CDR1 is SGHRS and CDR2 is YFSETQ in the germline V gene. The V and J ends lost 7 bases and 2 bases respectively, with 13 bases between them. CDR3 size: 13 residues. The sequenced part of the CDR3 DNA is TGCGCCAGCGGAACCGGGACAACCTACGAG. This codes for CASGTGTTYE. The full CDR3 reads CASGTGTTYEQYF.

This clone has more than one count but fewer than ten. Read data end 3 residues before the CDR3 end; the end is taken from the germline J gene. The chain joins TRBV30 to TRBJ2-2; 8 positions match TRBD2. This CDR3 contains 19 residues. The germline CDR1 and CDR2 sequences are GTSNPN and SVGIG (reference sequence). The CDR3 DNA, read in part, is TGTGCCTGGAGTGCATTGGGCCAGGAGCGGACGGGAGGGTTTGGAAAG. Amino acids: CAWSALGQERTGGFGK. The CDR3 in full is CAWSALGQERTGGFGKLFF.

This clone turned up a few times. The CDR3 end lies 3 residues beyond the end of the read and is filled in from the germline J gene. The V call is TRBV29-1, the J call TRBJ1-5; the match to TRBD1 covers 10 bases. V trimming: 4 bases; J trimming: 0 bases; junction bases outside the gene matches: 9. Germline CDR1 is SQVTM and CDR2 is ANQGSEA. There are 17 residues in the CDR3. CDR3 sequence: CSVAWTGGSLSNQPQHF. The part of the CDR3 DNA that was read is TGCAGCGTTGCCTGGACAGGGGGATCTCTTAGCAATCAGCCC.

In regard to this clone: The junction and the germline gene differ at one end; a read error may be behind it. The CDR3 extends 3 residues past the end of the read, so its final part is completed from the germline J gene. In the same sample, other DNA sequences code for this CDR3. The chain uses TRBV18 and TRBJ1-3; TRBD1 might be the D (5 bases). The CDR3 loop spans 15 amino acids. Germline values: CDR1 KGHSH, CDR2 LQKENI. The DNA read from the CDR3 is TGTGCCAGCTCACCGAGGGGTTTAGGTGGAAACACG. This codes for CASSPRGLGGNT. The whole CDR3 sequence reads CASSPRGLGGNTIYF.

As regards this clone: The read is 3 residues too short to cover the CDR3 end, so that end is filled in from the germline J gene. The chain employs TRBV19 and TRBJ2-2, with 9 bases matching TRBD1. The CDR3 is 16 residues long. CDR1 and CDR2 from the germline V gene are LNHDA and SQIVND (reference sequence). The CDR3 region is CASSSTGGAYNSPLFF. CDR3 DNA, as far as it was read: TGTGCCAGTAGTAGCACAGGGGGCGCCTATAATTCACCG.

This clone was found many times. Sequencing ends 3 residues short of the CDR3 end; the germline J gene provides the rest. The genes are TRBV12-3 or TRBV12-4 and TRBJ2-3; D gene unclear. Trimming pared 4 bases from V and 2 bases from J, leaving 4 bases between. This CDR3 spans 12 amino acids. The part of the CDR3 DNA that was read is TGTGCCAGCAGTTACTCCACAGATACG. Its protein is CASSYSTDT. The whole CDR3 region reads CASSYSTDTQYF.

Ten or more counts support this clone. The read terminates 3 residues before the CDR3 end, so the remaining end is supplied by the germline J gene. The chain recombines TRBV30 with TRBJ1-1, with D hard to call. Trimming removed 2 bases at V and 1 base at J, with 8 bases between. The CDR3 loop spans 13 amino acids. The germline CDR1 and CDR2 sequences are GTSNPN and SVGIG (reference sequence). CDR3 bases read: TGTGCCTGGAGTTGGGCCCCGAACACTGAA. Translating gives CAWSWAPNTE. Given in full, the CDR3 is CAWSWAPNTEAFF.

This clone occurred many times. The CDR3 goes on 3 residues after the read ends, and that part is filled in from the germline J gene. V is TRBV7-9 and J is TRBJ1-1; the D gene is possibly TRBD1 (5 bases). CDR1 and CDR2 (germline): SEHNR, FQNEAQ (reference sequence). This CDR3 is 12 amino acids long. The V end was cut by 4 bases, the J end by 4 bases, with 7 bases between. The covered CDR3 bases are TGTGCCAGCAGCTACGACAGCACTGAA. As protein: CASSYDSTE. From start to end, the CDR3 is CASSYDSTEAFF.

This clone was detected a few times. The read stops 3 residues short of the end of the CDR3; the missing end is completed from the germline J gene. V gene TRBV11-1 combines with J gene TRBJ2-5; 10 bases fit TRBD2. Trimming took 5 bases from V and 4 from J; bases not matched to a gene: 7. CDR1 and CDR2 from the germline V gene are SGHAT and FQDESV (reference sequence). This CDR3 comprises 15 residues. The CDR3 DNA, read in part, is TGTGCCAGCAGCCCCCCGAGCGGGAGGGTAGAGACC. It encodes CASSPPSGRVET. The CDR3 reads in full as CASSPPSGRVETQYF.

This clone turned up a few times. Germline and junction disagree at one end, which may indicate a read error. Read coverage stops 3 residues before the CDR3 terminus; the germline J gene supplies the remainder. This same CDR3 is encoded by further DNA sequences in the sample. The chain joins TRBV2 to TRBJ1-3; a weak D match, TRBD1 (5 bases). Germline V lookup: CDR1 SNHLY, CDR2 FYNNEI. The CDR3 consists of 15 residues. CDR3 DNA, as far as it was read: TGTGCCAGCAGTGAAGACAGGAGGTCTGGAAACACG. As protein: CASSEDRRSGNT. The CDR3 reads in full as CASSEDRRSGNTIYF.

This clone showed up many times. The read is 3 residues too short to cover the CDR3 end, so that end is filled in from the germline J gene. V is TRBV7-3 and J is TRBJ2-7; a possible D gene is TRBD1 (6 bases). The ends were cut back, 1 base at V and 3 bases at J, with 22 bases in the middle. The germline V gene encodes CDR1 SGHTA and CDR2 FQGTGA. The CDR3 has 18 amino acids. CDR3 protein: CASSLRHPPGQRDYEQYF. CDR3 bases read: TGTGCCAGCAGCTTAAGGCATCCCCCCGGACAGAGAGACTACGAG.

This clone has a count of ten or more. The CDR3 end falls 3 residues outside the read, so it is completed with the germline J gene. This chain joins TRBV20-1 and TRBJ2-7; D tentatively fits TRBD1 or TRBD2 (6 bases each). Germline CDR1 DFQATT, CDR2 SNEGSKA (reference sequence). Between the trimmed V and J ends, which lost 0 bases and 0 bases, there was a span of 18 bases. CDR3 length equals 17 residues. The CDR3 loop reads CSARDLSNREDSYEQYF. The CDR3 bases that were read are TGCAGTGCTAGAGATCTCTCGAACAGGGAGGACTCCTACGAG.

This clone was detected many times. The sequenced fragment ends 3 residues before the CDR3 boundary, so the rest is inferred from the germline J gene. The V gene is TRBV20-1, the J gene TRBJ2-2; D ambiguous. CDR1 is DFQATT, CDR2 SNEGSKA, per germline (reference sequence). CDR3 length: 13 residues. V gave up 3 bases and J gave up 6 bases, with 11 bases separating them. CDR3 loop: CSASLGLPGELFF. Incomplete CDR3 DNA: TGCAGTGCTAGTCTTGGGCTGCCCGGGGAG.

This clone was picked up a small number of times. The read stops 3 residues short of the end of the CDR3; the missing end is completed from the germline J gene. The genes are TRBV19 and TRBJ2-1; TRBD2 agrees at 12 bases. The V gene end was trimmed by 6 bases and the J gene end by 6 bases; junction bases not matched to a gene: 0. CDR1 is LNHDA and CDR2 is SQIVND in the germline V gene (reference sequence). This CDR3 spans 13 amino acids. CDR3 sequence: CASRTSGGNEQFF. The sequenced part of the CDR3 DNA is TGTGCCAGTAGGACTAGCGGGGGCAATGAG.

This clone was seen repeatedly, ten times or more. The CDR3 end lies 3 residues beyond the end of the read and is filled in from the germline J gene. The gene calls are TRBV19 and TRBJ2-3; weak D call: TRBD2 (6 bases). In germline, CDR1 is LNHDA, CDR2 SQIVND (reference sequence). V was pared by 1 base and J by 7 bases, with 18 bases between. The CDR3 covers 16 residues. CDR3 sequence reads: CASSIGLGRGANTQYF. CDR3 bases read: TGTGCCAGTAGTATAGGGCTCGGGAGAGGGGCAAATACG.

This clone was found many times. The read ends 3 residues shy of where the CDR3 ends; the end is completed using the germline J gene. V and J are TRBV2 and TRBJ2-1, with TRBD2 matching over 10 bases. Germline lookup yields CDR1 SNHLY and CDR2 FYNNEI. V was clipped by 6 bases and J by 3 bases; unmatched bases: 8. The CDR3 spans 16 residues. The part of the CDR3 DNA that was read is TGTGCCAGCAGACCACCACTAGCGGGAATCTACAATGAG. Its protein is CASRPPLAGIYNE. The CDR3 reads in full as CASRPPLAGIYNEQFF.